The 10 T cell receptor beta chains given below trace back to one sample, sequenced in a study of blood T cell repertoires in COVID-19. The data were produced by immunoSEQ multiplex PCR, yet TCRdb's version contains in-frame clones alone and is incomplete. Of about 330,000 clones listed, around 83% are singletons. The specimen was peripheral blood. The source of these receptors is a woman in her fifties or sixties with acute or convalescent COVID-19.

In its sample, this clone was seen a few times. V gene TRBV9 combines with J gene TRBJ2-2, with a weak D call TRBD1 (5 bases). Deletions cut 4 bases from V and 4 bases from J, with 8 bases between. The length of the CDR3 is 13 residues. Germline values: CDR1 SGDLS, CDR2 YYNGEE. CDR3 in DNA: TGTGCCAGCAGCAGGGGTGGCACCGGGGAGCTGTTTTTT. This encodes CASSRGGTGELFF. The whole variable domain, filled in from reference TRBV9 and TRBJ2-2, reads DSGVTQTPKHLITATGQRVTLRCSPRSGDLSVYWYQQSLDQGLQFLIQYYNGEERAKGNILERFSAQQFPDLHSELNLSSLELGDSALYFCASSRGGTGELFFGEGSRLTVL.

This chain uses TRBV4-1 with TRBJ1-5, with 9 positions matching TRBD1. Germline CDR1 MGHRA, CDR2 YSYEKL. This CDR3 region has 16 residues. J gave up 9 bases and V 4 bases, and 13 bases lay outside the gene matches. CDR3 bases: TGCGCCAGCAGCCTTTCTTCGGACAGGGGCATTGGGCCCCAGCATTTT. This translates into CASSLSSDRGIGPQHF.

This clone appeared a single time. CDR3 bases: TGTGCCAGCACTGAGGACAGTAGCTATGGCTACACCTTC. Translating it yields CASTEDSSYGYTF. The gene calls are TRBV12-3 or TRBV12-4 and TRBJ1-2, with TRBD1 as a possible D gene (6 bases). This CDR3 has 13 residues. The V gene lost 7 bases and the J gene lost 4 bases, with 13 bases spanning the gap.

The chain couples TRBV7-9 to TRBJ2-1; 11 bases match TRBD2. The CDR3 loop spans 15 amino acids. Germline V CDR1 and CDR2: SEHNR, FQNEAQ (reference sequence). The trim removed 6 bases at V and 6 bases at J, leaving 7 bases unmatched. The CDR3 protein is CASRGPGLAANEQFF. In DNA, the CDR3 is TGTGCCAGCAGGGGCCCGGGACTAGCGGCCAATGAGCAGTTCTTC.

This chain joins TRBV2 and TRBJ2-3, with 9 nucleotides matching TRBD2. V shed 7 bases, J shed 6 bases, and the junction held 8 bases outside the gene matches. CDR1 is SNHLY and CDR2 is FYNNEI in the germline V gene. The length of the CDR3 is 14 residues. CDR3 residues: CASISSGSLDTQYF. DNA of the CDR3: TGTGCCAGCATTAGTAGCGGGAGCTTGGATACGCAGTATTTT. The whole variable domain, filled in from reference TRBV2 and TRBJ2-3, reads EPEVTQTPSHQVTQMGQEVILRCVPISNHLYFYWYRQILGQKVEFLVSFYNNEISEKSEIFDDQFSVERPDGSNFTLKIRSTKLEDSAMYFCASISSGSLDTQYFGPGTRLTVL.

CDR3 amino acids: CASSLGRGEAFF. The CDR3, as DNA: TGTGCCAGCAGTTTAGGCAGGGGTGAAGCTTTCTTT. The V gene is TRBV12-3 or TRBV12-4, the J gene TRBJ1-1; TRBD1 is a possible D gene (6 bases). This CDR3 has 12 residues. Trimming pared 1 base from V and 7 bases from J, leaving 7 bases between.

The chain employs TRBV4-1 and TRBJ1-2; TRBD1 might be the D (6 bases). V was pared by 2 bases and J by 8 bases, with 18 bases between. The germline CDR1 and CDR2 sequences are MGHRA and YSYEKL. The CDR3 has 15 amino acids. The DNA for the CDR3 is TGCGCCAGCAGCCAATTCGAAGACAGGTCTGCGGGCTACACCTTC. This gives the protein CASSQFEDRSAGYTF.

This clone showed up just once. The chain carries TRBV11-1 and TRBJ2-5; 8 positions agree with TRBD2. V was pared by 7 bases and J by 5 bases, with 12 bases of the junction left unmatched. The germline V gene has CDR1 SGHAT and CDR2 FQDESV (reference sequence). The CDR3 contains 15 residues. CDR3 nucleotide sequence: TGTGCCAGCACCGAGCGGGAGTTGAGTGGGGAGACCCAGTACTTC. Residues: CASTERELSGETQYF.

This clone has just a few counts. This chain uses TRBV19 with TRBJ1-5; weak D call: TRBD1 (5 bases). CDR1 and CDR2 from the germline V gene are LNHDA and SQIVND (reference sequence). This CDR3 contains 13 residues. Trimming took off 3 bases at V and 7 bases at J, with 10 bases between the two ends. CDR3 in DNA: TGTGCCAGTAGTATGGGGCAGGGACAGCCCCAGCATTTT. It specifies CASSMGQGQPQHF.

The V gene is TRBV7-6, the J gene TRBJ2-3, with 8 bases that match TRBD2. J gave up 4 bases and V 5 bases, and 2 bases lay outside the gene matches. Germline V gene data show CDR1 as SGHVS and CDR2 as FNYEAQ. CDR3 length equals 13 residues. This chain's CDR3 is CASSATSADTQYF. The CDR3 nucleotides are TGTGCCAGCAGCGCGACTAGCGCAGATACGCAGTATTTT.